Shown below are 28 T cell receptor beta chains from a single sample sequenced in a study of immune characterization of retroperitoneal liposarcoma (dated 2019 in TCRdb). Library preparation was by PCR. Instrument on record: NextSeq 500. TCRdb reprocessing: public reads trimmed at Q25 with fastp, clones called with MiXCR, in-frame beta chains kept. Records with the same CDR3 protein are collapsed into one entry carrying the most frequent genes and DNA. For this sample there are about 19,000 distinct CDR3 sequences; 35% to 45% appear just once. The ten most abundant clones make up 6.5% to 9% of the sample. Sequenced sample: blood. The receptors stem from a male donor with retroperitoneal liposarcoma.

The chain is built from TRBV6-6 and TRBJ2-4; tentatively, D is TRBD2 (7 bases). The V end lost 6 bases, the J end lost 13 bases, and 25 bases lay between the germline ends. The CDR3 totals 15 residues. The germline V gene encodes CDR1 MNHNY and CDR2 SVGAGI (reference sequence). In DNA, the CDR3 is TGTGCCAGCAGACCCAACCGGGGGGCCGTCCATGAGCAGTACTTC. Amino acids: CASRPNRGAVHEQYF.

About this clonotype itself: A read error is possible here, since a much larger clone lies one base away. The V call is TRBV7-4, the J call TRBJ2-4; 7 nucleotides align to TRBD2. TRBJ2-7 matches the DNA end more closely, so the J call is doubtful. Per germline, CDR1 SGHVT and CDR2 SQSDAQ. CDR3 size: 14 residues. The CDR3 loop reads CANSLREASYEQYF. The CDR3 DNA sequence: TGTGCCAACAGCTTACGGGAGGCCTCCTACGAGCAGTACTTC.

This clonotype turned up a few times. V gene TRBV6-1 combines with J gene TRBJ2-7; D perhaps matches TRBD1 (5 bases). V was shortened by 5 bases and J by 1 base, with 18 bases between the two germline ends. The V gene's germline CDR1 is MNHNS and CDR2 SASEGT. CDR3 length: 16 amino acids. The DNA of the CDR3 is TGTGCCAGCAGTTTCAATGACAGACAGATTTCCTACGAGCAGTACTTC. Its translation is CASSFNDRQISYEQYF.

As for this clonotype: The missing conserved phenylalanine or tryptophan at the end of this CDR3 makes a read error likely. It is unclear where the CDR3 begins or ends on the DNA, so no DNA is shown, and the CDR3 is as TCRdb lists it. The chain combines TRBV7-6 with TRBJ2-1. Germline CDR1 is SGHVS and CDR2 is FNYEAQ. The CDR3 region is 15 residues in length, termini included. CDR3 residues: CASSLTQLPYKEQLY.

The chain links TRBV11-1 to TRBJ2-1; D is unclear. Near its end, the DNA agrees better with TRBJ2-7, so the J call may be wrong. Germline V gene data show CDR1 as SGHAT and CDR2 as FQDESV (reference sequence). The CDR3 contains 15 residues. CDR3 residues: CASSLQGDLRNEQYF. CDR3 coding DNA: TGTGCCAGCAGCTTACAAGGTGATCTCAGAAATGAGCAGTACTTC.

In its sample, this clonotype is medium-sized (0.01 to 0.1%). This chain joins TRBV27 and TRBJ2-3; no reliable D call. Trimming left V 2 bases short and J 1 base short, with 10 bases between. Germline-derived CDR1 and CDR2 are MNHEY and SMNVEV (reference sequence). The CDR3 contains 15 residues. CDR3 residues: CASSLMGYGTDTQYF. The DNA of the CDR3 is TGTGCCAGCAGTTTAATGGGGTATGGCACAGATACGCAGTATTTT.

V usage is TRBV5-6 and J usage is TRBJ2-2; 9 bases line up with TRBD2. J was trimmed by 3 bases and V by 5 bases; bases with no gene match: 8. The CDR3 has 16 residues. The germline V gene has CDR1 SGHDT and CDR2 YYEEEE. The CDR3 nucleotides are TGTGCCAGCAGAGCCCAAGCGGGGGGATACACCGGGGAGCTGTTTTTT. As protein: CASRAQAGGYTGELFF.

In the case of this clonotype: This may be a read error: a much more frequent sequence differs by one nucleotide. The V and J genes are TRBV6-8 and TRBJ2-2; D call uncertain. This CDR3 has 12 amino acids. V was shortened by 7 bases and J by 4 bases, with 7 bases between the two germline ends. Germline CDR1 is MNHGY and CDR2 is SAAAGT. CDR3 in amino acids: CASNPFTGELFF. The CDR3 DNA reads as TGTGCCAGCAACCCCTTCACCGGGGAGCTGTTTTTT.

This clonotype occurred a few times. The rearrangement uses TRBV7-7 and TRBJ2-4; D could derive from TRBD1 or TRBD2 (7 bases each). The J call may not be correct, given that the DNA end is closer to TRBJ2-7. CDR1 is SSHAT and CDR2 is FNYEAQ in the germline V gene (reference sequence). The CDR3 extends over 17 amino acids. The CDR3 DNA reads TGTGCCAGCAGATCTAACCAGGGGGGGCGGGGAACCTACGAGCAGTACTTC. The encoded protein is CASRSNQGGRGTYEQYF.

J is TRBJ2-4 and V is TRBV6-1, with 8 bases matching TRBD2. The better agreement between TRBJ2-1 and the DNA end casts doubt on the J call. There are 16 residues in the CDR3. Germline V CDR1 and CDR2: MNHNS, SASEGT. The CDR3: CASSPQVTGGVDEQFF. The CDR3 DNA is TGTGCCAGCAGCCCCCAGGTGACGGGAGGGGTAGATGAGCAGTTCTTC.

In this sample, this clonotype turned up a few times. Here the CDR3 reads CASSYSSGFYGYTF. The CDR3 nucleotides are TGTGCCAGCAGTTACTCGTCGGGGTTCTATGGCTACACCTTC. This chain connects TRBV6-6 to TRBJ1-2; D is undetermined. V lost 0 bases and J lost 4, with 9 bases in between. The CDR3 is 14 amino acids. From germline, CDR1 is MNHNY and CDR2 SVGAGI (reference sequence).

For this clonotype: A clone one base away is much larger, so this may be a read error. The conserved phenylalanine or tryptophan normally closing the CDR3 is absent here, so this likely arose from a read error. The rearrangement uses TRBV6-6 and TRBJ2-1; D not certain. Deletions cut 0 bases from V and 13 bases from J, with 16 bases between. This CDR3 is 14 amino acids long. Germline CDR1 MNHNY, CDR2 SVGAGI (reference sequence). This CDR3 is CASSYSATRRTQFL. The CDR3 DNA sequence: TGTGCCAGCAGTTACTCGGCCACTCGGCGGACCCAGTTCTTA.

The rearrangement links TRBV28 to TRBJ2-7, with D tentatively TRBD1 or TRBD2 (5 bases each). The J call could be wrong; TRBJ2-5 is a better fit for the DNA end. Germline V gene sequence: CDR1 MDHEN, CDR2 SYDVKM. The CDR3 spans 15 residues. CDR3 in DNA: TGTGCCAGCAGACGAAGGGGACCTCACCCAGAGACCCAGTACTTC. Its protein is CASRRRGPHPETQYF.

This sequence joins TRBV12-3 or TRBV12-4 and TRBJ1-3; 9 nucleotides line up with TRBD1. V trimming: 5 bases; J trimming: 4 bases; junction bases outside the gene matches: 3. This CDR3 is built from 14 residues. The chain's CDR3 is CASSSGTGGNTIYF. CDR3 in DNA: TGTGCCAGCAGTAGCGGGACAGGGGGAAACACCATATATTTT.

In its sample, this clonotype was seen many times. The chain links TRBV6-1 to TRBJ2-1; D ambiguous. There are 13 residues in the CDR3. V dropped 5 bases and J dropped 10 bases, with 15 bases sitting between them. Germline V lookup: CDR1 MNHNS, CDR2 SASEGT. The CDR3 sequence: CASSQNSRYEQFF. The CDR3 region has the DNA TGTGCCAGCAGTCAAAACTCCCGCTACGAGCAGTTCTTC.

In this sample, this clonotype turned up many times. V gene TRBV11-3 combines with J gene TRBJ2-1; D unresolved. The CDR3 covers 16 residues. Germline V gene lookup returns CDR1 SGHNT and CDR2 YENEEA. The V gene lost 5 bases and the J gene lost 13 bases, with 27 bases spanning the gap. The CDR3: CASSARPLMGKETQFF. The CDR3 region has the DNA TGTGCCAGCAGCGCCCGGCCGCTTATGGGGAAAGAGACCCAGTTCTTC.

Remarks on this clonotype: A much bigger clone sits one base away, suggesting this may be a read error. CDR3 sequence (DNA): TGTGCCAACAGCTTAGGGACTGAAACCTACGAGCAGTACTTC. This translates into CANSLGTETYEQYF. The V gene is TRBV7-6, the J gene TRBJ2-1, with D tentatively TRBD2 (6 bases). The J call may be mistaken, given a closer DNA end match to TRBJ2-7. This CDR3 has 14 amino acids. The germline gives CDR1 SGHVS, CDR2 FNYEAQ.

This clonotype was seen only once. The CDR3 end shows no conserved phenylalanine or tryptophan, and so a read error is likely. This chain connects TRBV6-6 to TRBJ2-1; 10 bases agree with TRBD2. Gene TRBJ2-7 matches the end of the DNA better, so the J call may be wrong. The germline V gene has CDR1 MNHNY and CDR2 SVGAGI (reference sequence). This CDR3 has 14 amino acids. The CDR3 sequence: CAGSGLAGVHEQYC. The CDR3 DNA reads TGTGCCGGCAGTGGGCTAGCGGGAGTACATGAGCAGTACTGC.

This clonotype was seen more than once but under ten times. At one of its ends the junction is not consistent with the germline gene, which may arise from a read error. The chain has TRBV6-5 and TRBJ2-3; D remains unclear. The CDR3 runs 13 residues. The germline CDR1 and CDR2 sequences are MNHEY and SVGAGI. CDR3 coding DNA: TGTGCCAGCAGTTACTCAGGTGGGCTGGGGATGAGATTT. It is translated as CASSYSGGLGMRF.

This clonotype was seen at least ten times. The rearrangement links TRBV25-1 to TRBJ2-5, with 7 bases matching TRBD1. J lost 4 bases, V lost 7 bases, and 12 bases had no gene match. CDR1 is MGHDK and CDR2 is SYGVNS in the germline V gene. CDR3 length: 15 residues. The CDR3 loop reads CASTPTGFGGETQYF. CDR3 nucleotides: TGTGCCAGCACCCCGACAGGGTTTGGGGGAGAGACCCAGTACTTC.

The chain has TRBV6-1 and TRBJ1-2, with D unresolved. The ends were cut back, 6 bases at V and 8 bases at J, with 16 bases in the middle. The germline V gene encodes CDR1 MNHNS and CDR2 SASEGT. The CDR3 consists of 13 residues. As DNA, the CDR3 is TGTGCCAGCAGCTCCACCTCATCTGGGGGCTACACCTTC. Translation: CASSSTSSGGYTF.

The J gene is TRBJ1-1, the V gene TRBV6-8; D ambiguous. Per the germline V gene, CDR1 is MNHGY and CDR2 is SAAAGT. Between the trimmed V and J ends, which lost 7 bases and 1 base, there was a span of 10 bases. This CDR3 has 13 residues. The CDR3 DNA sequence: TGTGCCAGCAACGAAAGGAGGAACACTGAAGCTTTCTTT. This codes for CASNERRNTEAFF.

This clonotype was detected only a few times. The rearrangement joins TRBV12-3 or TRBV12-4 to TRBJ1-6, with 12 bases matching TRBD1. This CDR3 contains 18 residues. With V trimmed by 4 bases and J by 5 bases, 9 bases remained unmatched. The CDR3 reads CASSSEGQGAWNNSPLHF. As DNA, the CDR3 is TGTGCCAGCAGTTCAGAGGGACAGGGGGCTTGGAATAATTCACCCCTCCACTTT.

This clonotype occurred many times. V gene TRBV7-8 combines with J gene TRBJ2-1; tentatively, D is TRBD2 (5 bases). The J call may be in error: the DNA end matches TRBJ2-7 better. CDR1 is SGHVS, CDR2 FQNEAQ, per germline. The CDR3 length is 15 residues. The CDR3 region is CASSLGVSDYNEQYF. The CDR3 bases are TGTGCCAGCAGCTTAGGGGTTAGCGACTACAATGAGCAGTACTTC.

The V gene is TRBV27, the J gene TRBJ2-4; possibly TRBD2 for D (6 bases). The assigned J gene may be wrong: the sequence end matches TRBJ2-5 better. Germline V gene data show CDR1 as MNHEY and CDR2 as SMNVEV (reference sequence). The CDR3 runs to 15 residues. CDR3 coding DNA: TGTGCCAGCAGTTTATCTGCCGGGAGCTTGGAGACCCAGTACTTC. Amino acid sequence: CASSLSAGSLETQYF.

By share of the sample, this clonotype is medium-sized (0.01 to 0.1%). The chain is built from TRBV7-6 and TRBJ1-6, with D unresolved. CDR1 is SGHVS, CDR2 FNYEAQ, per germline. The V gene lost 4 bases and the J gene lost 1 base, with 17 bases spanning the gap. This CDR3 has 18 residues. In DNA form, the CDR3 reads TGTGCCAGCAGCTCGGACCCTCCCATGAGGTCCTATAATTCACCCCTCCACTTT. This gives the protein CASSSDPPMRSYNSPLHF.

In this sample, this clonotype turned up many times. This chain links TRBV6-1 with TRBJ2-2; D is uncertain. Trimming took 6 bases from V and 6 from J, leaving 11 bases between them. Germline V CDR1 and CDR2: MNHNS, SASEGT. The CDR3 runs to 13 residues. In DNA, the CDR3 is TGTGCCAGCAGCCCCATCACACCCGGGGAGCTGTTTTTT. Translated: CASSPITPGELFF.

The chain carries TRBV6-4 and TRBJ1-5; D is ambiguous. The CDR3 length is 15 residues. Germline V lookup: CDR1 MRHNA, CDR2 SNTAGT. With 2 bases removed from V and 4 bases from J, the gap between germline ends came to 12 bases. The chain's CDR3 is CASSDEVVSNQPQHF. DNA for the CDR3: TGTGCCAGCAGTGACGAAGTAGTATCTAATCAGCCCCAGCATTTT.